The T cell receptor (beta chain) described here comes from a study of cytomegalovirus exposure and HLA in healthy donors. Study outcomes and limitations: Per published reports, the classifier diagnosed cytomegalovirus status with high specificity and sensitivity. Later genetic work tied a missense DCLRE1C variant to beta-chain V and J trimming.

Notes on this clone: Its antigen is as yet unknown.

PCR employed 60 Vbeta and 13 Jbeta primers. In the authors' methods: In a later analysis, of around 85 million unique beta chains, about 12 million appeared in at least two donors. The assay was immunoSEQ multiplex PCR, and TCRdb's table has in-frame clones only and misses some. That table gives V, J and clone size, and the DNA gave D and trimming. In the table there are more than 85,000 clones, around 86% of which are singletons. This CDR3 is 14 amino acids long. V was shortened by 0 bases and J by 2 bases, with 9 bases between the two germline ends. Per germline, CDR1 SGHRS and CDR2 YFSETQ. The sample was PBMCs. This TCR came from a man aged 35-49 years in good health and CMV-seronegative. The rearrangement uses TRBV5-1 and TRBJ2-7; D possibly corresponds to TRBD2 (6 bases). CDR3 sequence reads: CASSLGGTPYEQYF. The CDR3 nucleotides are TGCGCCAGCAGCTTGGGCGGGACTCCCTACGAGCAGTACTTC.